This TCR beta chain was sequenced for a study of naive CD8 T cells in extremely preterm neonates. This CDR3 comprises 13 residues. Germline lookup yields CDR1 MNHEY and CDR2 SVGAGI. V lost 4 bases to trimming and J lost 0 bases; unmatched junction nucleotides: 0. This clone is medium-sized within its sample. Its antigen is unidentified. Preterm samples came from extremely preterm deliveries at about 22-28 weeks. Sorting kept Annexin V-negative CD3+CD8+CD45RA+CCR7+ naive T cells. Sorted naive CD8+ T cell numbers ranged ~19,000 to ~100,000. Whole-study findings and limits: Shared CDR3 nucleotide sequences: preterm around 2.6%, term approximately 0.37%, children about 0.028%, adults roughly 0.0095%. Relative to older groups, preterm infants had shorter, less trimmed CDR3s with fewer N additions. iChao1 richness was lowest in preterm neonates, significantly versus all ages.

Profiling relied on immunoSEQ multiplex PCR, and the TCRdb table lists in-frame clones only, not all of them. The repertoire consists of around 25,000 clones, with around 89% occurring once and the leading ten covering 0.75% to 0.95%. The specimen sequenced was naive CD8+ T cells from cord blood. The source is a boy who was born preterm. The chain employs TRBV6-5 and TRBJ2-7; 7 positions agree with TRBD1. The CDR3 DNA sequence: TGTGCCAGCAGTTGGGACAGCTCCTACGAGCAGTACTTC. It yields the protein CASSWDSSYEQYF.